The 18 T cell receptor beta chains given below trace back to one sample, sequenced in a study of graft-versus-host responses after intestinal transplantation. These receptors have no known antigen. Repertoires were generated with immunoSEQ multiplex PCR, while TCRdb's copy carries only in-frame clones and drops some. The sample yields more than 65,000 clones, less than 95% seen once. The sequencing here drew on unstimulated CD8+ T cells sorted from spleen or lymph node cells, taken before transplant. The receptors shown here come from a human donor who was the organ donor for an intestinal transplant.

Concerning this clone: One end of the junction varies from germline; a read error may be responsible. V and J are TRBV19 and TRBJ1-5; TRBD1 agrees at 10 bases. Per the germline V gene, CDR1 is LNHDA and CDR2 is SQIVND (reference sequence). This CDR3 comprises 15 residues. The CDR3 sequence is CASTLTGGWNRPQHF. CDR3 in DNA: TGTGCCAGTACCTTGACAGGGGGCTGGAATCGGCCCCAGCATTTT.

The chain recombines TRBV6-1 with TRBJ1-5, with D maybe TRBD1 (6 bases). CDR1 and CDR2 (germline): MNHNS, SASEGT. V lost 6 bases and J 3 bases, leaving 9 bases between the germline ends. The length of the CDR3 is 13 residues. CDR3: CASRGQPNQPQHF. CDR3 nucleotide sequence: TGTGCCAGCAGAGGACAGCCCAATCAGCCCCAGCATTTT.

CDR3 loop: CASSGGATDTQYF. The CDR3 coding sequence is TGTGCCAGCAGCGGGGGGGCCACAGATACGCAGTATTTT. The V and J genes are TRBV7-9 and TRBJ2-3, with a possible D match to TRBD2 (7 bases). Germline CDR1 reads SEHNR; CDR2 reads FQNEAQ (reference sequence). V lost 5 bases, J lost 2 bases, and 8 bases lay in between. The CDR3 sequence is 13 residues long. Full variable domain (missing parts from reference TRBV7-9 and TRBJ2-3): DTGVSQNPRHKITKRGQNVTFRCDPISEHNRLYWYRQTLGQGPEFLTYFQNEAQLEKSRLLSDRFSAERPKGSFSTLEIQRTEQGDSAMYLCASSGGATDTQYFGPGTRLTVL.

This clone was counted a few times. Written as DNA, the CDR3 is TGTGCCAGCAGCCCAAGCAACAGGCTCTATGGCTACACCTTC. This codes for CASSPSNRLYGYTF. This rearrangement joins TRBV5-6 to TRBJ1-2, with a weak D call TRBD1 (5 bases). V was shortened by 4 bases and J by 4 bases, with 14 bases between the two germline ends. The V gene's germline CDR1 is SGHDT and CDR2 YYEEEE. The CDR3 runs 14 residues.

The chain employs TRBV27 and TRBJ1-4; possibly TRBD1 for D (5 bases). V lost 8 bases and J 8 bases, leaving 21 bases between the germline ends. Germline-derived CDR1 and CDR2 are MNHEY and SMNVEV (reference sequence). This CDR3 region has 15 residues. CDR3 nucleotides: TGTGCCAGCGGCCCAACCGGCATTAGGGGCGAAAAACTGTTTTTT. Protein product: CASGPTGIRGEKLFF.

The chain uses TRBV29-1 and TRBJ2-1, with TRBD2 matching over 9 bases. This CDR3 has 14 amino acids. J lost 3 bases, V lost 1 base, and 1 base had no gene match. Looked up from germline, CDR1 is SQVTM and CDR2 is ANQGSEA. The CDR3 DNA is TGCAGCGTTGAAGGACTAGCGGACTACAATGAGCAGTTCTTC. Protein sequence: CSVEGLADYNEQFF.

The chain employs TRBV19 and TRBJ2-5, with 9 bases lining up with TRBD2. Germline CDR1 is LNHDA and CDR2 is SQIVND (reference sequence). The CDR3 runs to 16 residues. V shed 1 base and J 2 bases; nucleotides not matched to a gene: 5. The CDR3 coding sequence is TGTGCCAGTAGTATAGGCGGGGGGGCCCCACAAGAGACCCAGTACTTC. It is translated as CASSIGGGAPQETQYF. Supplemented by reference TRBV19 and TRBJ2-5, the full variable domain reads DGGITQSPKYLFRKEGQNVTLSCEQNLNHDAMYWYRQDPGQGLRLIYYSQIVNDFQKGDIAEGYSVSREKKESFPLTVTSAQKNPTAFYLCASSIGGGAPQETQYFGPGTRLLVL.

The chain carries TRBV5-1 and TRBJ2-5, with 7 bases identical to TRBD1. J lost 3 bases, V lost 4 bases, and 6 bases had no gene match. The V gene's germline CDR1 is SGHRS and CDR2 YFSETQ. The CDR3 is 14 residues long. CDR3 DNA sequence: TGCGCCAGCAGCCGGGACAGTGTAAAAGAGACCCAGTACTTC. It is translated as CASSRDSVKETQYF. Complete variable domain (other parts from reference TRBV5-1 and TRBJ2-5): KAGVTQTPRYLIKTRGQQVTLSCSPISGHRSVSWYQQTPGQGLQFLFEYFSETQRNKGNFPGRFSGRQFSNSRSEMNVSTLELGDSALYLCASSRDSVKETQYFGPGTRLLVL.

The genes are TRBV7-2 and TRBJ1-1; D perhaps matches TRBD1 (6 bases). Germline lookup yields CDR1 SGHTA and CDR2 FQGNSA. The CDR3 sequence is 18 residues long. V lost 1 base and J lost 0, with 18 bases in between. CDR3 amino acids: CASSLVGWVDRLNTEAFF. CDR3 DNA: TGTGCCAGCAGCTTAGTCGGTTGGGTCGACAGGTTGAACACTGAAGCTTTCTTT.

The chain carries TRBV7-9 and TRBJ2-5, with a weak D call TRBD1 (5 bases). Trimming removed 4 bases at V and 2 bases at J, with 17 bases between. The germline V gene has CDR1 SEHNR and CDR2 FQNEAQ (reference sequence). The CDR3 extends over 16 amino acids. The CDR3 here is CASSSNQGVEQETQYF. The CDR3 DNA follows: TGTGCCAGCAGCTCAAATCAGGGCGTGGAGCAAGAGACCCAGTACTTC.

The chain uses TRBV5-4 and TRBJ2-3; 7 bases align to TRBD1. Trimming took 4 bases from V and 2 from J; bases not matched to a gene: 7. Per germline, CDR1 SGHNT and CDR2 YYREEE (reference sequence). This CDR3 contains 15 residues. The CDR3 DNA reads TGTGCCAGCAGCACCAGGGACAGCTACACAGATACGCAGTATTTT. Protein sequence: CASSTRDSYTDTQYF.

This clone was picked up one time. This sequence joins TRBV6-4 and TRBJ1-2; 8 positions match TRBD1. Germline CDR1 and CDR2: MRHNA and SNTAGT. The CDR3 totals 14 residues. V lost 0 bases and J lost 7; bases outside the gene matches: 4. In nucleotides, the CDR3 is TGTGCCAGCAGTGACTCCGCAGGGGGCTTTGGCTACACCTTC. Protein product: CASSDSAGGFGYTF.

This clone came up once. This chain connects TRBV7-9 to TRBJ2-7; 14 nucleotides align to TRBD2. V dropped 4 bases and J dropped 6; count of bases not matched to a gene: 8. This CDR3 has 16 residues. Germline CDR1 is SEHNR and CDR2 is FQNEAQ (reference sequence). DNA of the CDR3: TGTGCCAGCAGCTGGCTGACTAGCGGGGGGGCAGCCGAGCAGTACTTC. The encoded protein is CASSWLTSGGAAEQYF.

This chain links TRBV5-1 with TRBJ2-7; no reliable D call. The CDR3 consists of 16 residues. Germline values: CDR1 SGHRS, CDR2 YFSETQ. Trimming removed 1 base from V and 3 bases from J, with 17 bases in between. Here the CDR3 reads CASSLHPQKVDYEQYF. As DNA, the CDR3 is TGCGCCAGCAGCTTGCATCCACAGAAGGTCGACTACGAGCAGTACTTC.

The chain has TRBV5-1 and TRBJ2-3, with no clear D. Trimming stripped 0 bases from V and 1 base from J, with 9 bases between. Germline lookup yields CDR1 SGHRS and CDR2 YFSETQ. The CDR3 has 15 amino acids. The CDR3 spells CASSLESPRTDTQYF. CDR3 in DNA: TGCGCCAGCAGCTTGGAGTCCCCGCGCACAGATACGCAGTATTTT.

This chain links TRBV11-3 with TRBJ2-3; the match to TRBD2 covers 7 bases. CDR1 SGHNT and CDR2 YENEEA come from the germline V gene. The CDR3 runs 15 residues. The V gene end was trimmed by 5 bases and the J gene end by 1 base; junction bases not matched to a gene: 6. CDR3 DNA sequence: TGTGCCAGCAGCCCCCTGGGAGGGGGCACAGATACGCAGTATTTT. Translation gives CASSPLGGGTDTQYF.

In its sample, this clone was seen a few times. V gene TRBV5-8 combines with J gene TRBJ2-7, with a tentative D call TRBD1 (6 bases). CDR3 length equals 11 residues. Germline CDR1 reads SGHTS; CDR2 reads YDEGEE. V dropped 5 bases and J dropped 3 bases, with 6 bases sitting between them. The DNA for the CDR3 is TGTGCCAGCAGACAGGGCTACGAGCAGTACTTC. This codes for CASRQGYEQYF.

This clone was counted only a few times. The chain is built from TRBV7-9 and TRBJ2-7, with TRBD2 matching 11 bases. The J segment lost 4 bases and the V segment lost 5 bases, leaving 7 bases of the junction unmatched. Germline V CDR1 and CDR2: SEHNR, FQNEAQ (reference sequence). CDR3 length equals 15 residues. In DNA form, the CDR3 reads TGTGCCAGCAGCCCGTTAGCGGGAGGGTGGTACGAGCAGTACTTC. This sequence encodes CASSPLAGGWYEQYF. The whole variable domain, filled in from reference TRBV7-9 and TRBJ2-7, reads DTGVSQNPRHKITKRGQNVTFRCDPISEHNRLYWYRQTLGQGPEFLTYFQNEAQLEKSRLLSDRFSAERPKGSFSTLEIQRTEQGDSAMYLCASSPLAGGWYEQYFGPGTRLTVT.